This TCR beta chain was recovered during a study of blood T cell repertoires in COVID-19. Study-wide context: COVID-19 samples from acute and convalescent phases originated in the United States, Italy and Spain.

Trimming at V came to 4 bases and at J to 4 bases, leaving 6 bases not matched to a gene. Germline-derived CDR1 and CDR2 are SGDLS and YYNGEE. This CDR3 has 16 amino acids. As processed by the authors: For nucleated cells, counts were estimated from reference gene primer amplification. TCRdb keeps only in-frame clones here, not all; method: immunoSEQ multiplex PCR. Clone size and the V and J calls come from that table; the DNA yielded D and trimming. The table shows 150,000 to 200,000 clones, with approximately 91% occurring only once. Input material: peripheral blood. The gene calls are TRBV9 and TRBJ2-2; 11 nucleotides agree with TRBD2. The sequence came from a man between 65 and 79 years old with active or convalescent COVID-19. CDR3 residues: CASSRDSGRGTGELFF. CDR3 DNA: TGTGCCAGCAGCCGAGATAGCGGGAGGGGCACCGGGGAGCTGTTTTTT.